This is a list of T cell receptor beta chains from one sample in a study of cytomegalovirus exposure and HLA in healthy donors. The method was immunoSEQ multiplex PCR; TCRdb's version includes in-frame clones alone and lacks a portion of them. Counted here are 130,000 to 150,000 clones, roughly 79% occurring once; the ten biggest clones make up approximately 1.5%. The sample comprised PBMCs. The receptors stem from a woman aged 25-40 years in good health and CMV-seronegative. CDR3s include the opening cysteine and the closing phenylalanine or tryptophan. A D gene is named only where the DNA matches it firmly. Rows may omit the clone size; those that give it use once, few, many or a size class.

clone_size	v_call	d_call	j_call	cdr3_nt	cdr3_aa
few	TRBV13	.	TRBJ1-1	TGTGCCAGCAGCTTGGCAGGGAACACTGAAGCTTTCTTT	CASSLAGNTEAFF
once	TRBV11-1	.	TRBJ1-1	TGTGCCAGCAGCTTATCTCTTCTGAACACTGAAGCTTTCTTT	CASSLSLLNTEAFF
once	TRBV6-6	TRBD1	TRBJ1-2	TGTGCCAGCAGTTACGGGACAGGGGAGTCTGGCTACACCTTC	CASSYGTGESGYTF
.	TRBV16	.	TRBJ1-1	TGTGCCAGCTCGTCCGGGGGTGAAGCTTTCTTT	CASSSGGEAFF
.	TRBV5-5	TRBD1	TRBJ2-2	TGTGCCAGCAGGGCACCAGGACAGGGTCACAACACCGGGGAGCTGTTTTTT	CASRAPGQGHNTGELFF
.	TRBV10-1	TRBD1	TRBJ2-3	TGCGCCAGCAGCCATCCGGGACAGGGGGCCGCAGATACGCAGTATTTT	CASSHPGQGAADTQYF
.	TRBV2	.	TRBJ2-7	TGTGCCAGCAGGGAAAATAGTAATTCCGACGAGCAGTACTTC	CASRENSNSDEQYF
.	TRBV7-9	TRBD2	TRBJ2-5	TGTGCCAGCAGCTCCCTAGCGGTCCAAGAGACCCAGTACTTC	CASSSLAVQETQYF
.	TRBV28	.	TRBJ2-7	TGTGCCAGCAGTTTATTAGGGGGACACGAGCAGTACTTC	CASSLLGGHEQYF
.	TRBV4-1	.	TRBJ1-1	TGCGCCAGCAGCCAAGTCATTCGGGGAAATCGGGGGACTGAAGCTTTCTTT	CASSQVIRGNRGTEAFF
.	TRBV5-1	TRBD1	TRBJ1-5	TGCGCCAGCGCCCCCGTGACAGGGACACAGCCCCAGCATTTT	CASAPVTGTQPQHF
once	TRBV2	TRBD1	TRBJ2-7	TGTGCCAGCAGTGAAAAGTTAGGGACAGGGGCCTACGAGCAGTACTTC	CASSEKLGTGAYEQYF
.	TRBV13	.	TRBJ1-1	TGTGCCAGCAGCTTAGCTCTGTTGGGGGGCACTGAAGCTTTCTTT	CASSLALLGGTEAFF
few	TRBV4-1	.	TRBJ1-3	TGCGCCAGCAGCCAAGTGGCGGGAATGTTCTCTGGAAACACCATATATTTT	CASSQVAGMFSGNTIYF
.	TRBV5-1	.	TRBJ2-2	TGCGCCAGCAGCTTGGGCAGCACCGGGGAGCTGTTTTTT	CASSLGSTGELFF
.	TRBV19	TRBD2	TRBJ2-5	TGTGCCAGTACCCACCGGGGGGGACTTCAGCAAGAGACCCAGTACTTC	CASTHRGGLQQETQYF